One and the same sample provided the 6 T cell receptor beta chains below, sequenced in a study of CD8+ T cells in alopecia areata. Treatment given: oral pan-JAK inhibitor, 5-10 mg twice daily. In each case, RNA was isolated and then reverse transcribed into cDNA as the sequencing template. Generated by immunoSEQ multiplex PCR, the TCRdb table keeps only in-frame clones and is missing some. The sample records a few hundred thousand clones, just over 65% being singletons. Specimen: CD4+ T cells sorted from blood, collected around week 44, from a patient treated with tofacitinib. The receptors derive from a human donor with alopecia areata.

This chain links TRBV5-1 with TRBJ1-1; D might be TRBD1 (6 bases). Trimming left V 7 bases short and J 3 bases short, with 13 bases between. Germline V gives CDR1 SGHRS, CDR2 YFSETQ. The CDR3 length is 13 residues. The CDR3 protein is CASANREDTEAFF. The DNA for the CDR3 is TGCGCCAGCGCAAACAGGGAGGACACTGAAGCTTTCTTT.

The V call is TRBV7-3, the J call TRBJ2-1; TRBD2 matches at 13 bases. The CDR3 totals 15 residues. V lost 4 bases, J lost 5 bases, and 2 bases stayed unmatched. The germline gives CDR1 SGHTA, CDR2 FQGTGA. The CDR3 DNA follows: TGTGCCAGCAGCTGGACTAGCGGGGGAAACAATGAGCAGTTCTTC. This codes for CASSWTSGGNNEQFF.

The chain joins TRBV15 to TRBJ1-4, with 8 bases lining up with TRBD1. Germline V gene data show CDR1 as LNHNV and CDR2 as YYDKDF (reference sequence). Trimming removed 4 bases from V and 5 bases from J; junction bases left unmatched: 6. This CDR3 is 15 amino acids long. The CDR3 loop is CATSTRQGKNEKLFF. CDR3 bases: TGTGCCACCAGCACTAGACAGGGGAAGAATGAAAAACTGTTTTTT.

The V and J genes are TRBV18 and TRBJ2-7; D call uncertain. V was pared by 6 bases and J by 5 bases, with 17 bases between. The CDR3 has 14 amino acids. Germline loops: CDR1 KGHSH, CDR2 LQKENI. The CDR3 bases are TGTGCCAGCTCCAACCCGAACCTCCTCGACGAGCAGTACTTC. This codes for CASSNPNLLDEQYF.

The V call is TRBV6-1, the J call TRBJ1-2, with D maybe TRBD1 (5 bases). V lost 2 bases to trimming and J lost 0 bases, with 7 bases between them. Germline V lookup: CDR1 MNHNS, CDR2 SASEGT. The CDR3 spans 14 residues. This CDR3 reads CASSEQGANYGYTF. DNA for the CDR3: TGTGCCAGCAGTGAACAGGGCGCTAACTATGGCTACACCTTC.

The chain combines TRBV14 with TRBJ2-7, with 7 bases matching TRBD1. This CDR3 has 14 amino acids. Per the germline V gene, CDR1 is SGHDN and CDR2 is FVKESK. With V trimmed by 1 base and J by 6 bases, 6 bases remained unmatched. The CDR3 loop reads CASSQVQGNREQYF. The CDR3 region has the DNA TGTGCCAGCAGCCAAGTACAGGGGAATCGCGAGCAGTACTTC.